The entry below gives a single T cell receptor beta chain sequence along with its context. Memory CD4+ T cells were sorted as CD4+CD45RO+CD25- cells. TCRdb ran MiXCR on the 5' RACE reads and lists one entry per CDR3 protein. The sample lists approximately 6,200 distinct CDR3 sequences, about 28% occurring once. The receptor was isolated from a female donor with breast cancer. Sequencing was carried out using memory CD4+ T cells sorted from a lymph node. Subset specified: memory CD4+ T cells, CD4+CD45RO+CD25-.

The CDR3 is CASSASGVWDEQFF. CDR3 coding DNA: TGTGCCAGCAGCGCTAGCGGGGTGTGGGATGAGCAGTTCTTC. This rearrangement joins TRBV9 to TRBJ2-1; 9 bases agree with TRBD2. V dropped 3 bases and J dropped 8; count of bases not matched to a gene: 6. CDR1 SGDLS and CDR2 YYNGEE come from the germline V gene. The CDR3 covers 14 residues.